This T cell receptor beta chain is drawn from a study of Graves' ophthalmopathy and Graves' hyperthyroidism. Regarding the study as a whole: A majority of expanded thyroid clonotypes exceeding 0.001 frequency were likewise present in blood.

Using RNA transcripts, the TCR beta CDR3 regions were amplified. First-round RT-PCR with HTBI primers preceded a second-round multiplex PCR. Using its own MiXCR run on the multiplex PCR reads, TCRdb lists one record per CDR3 protein. This repertoire shows 300,000 to 500,000 distinct CDR3 sequences, about 16% found once; its top ten account for about 7.3%. It was from more than 9 ml of fresh peripheral blood that the PBMCs came. The CDR3 loop spans 13 amino acids. The trim removed 3 bases at V and 5 bases at J, leaving 3 bases unmatched. Germline V lookup: CDR1 MNHNS, CDR2 SASEGT. This clonotype was seen at least ten times. Its specificity is not known.

This sequence originates from a young woman with stable Graves' hyperthyroidism. Source material: peripheral blood. The chain has TRBV6-1 and TRBJ2-5, with 7 positions matching TRBD1. CDR3 sequence: CASSETGWETQYF. CDR3 DNA sequence: TGTGCCAGCAGTGAGACAGGGTGGGAGACCCAGTACTTC.